This T cell receptor (beta chain) was recorded in a study of cytomegalovirus exposure and HLA in healthy donors. Study results and limitations: Common viral pathogens were later found to be apparently linked to several of the most significant clusters. Follow-up analysis later connected one missense variant in DCLRE1C with trimming of TCR beta V- and J-genes.

Comment on this clone: Its antigen is as yet unknown.

The PCR contained 60 Vbeta and 13 Jbeta primers. Method: immunoSEQ multiplex PCR; TCRdb's copy keeps in-frame clones and lacks some. The profile shows 60,000 to 95,000 clones, 80% to 90% of them singletons. This receptor was obtained from a man aged 65-85 years in good health and CMV-seropositive. Sequencing was performed on PBMCs.

The CDR3 DNA reads TGTGCCATCAGTGACGGACTAGCGAACTCCTACAATGAGCAGTTCTTC. Its translation is CAISDGLANSYNEQFF. The chain uses TRBV10-3 and TRBJ2-1; 9 bases are a match to TRBD2. Germline V CDR1 and CDR2: ENHRY, SYGVKD. This CDR3 is 16 amino acids long. V shed 3 bases and J 0 bases; nucleotides not matched to a gene: 3.